The 3 T cell receptor beta chains listed next were all sequenced from one sample in a study of radiotherapy plus CTLA-4 blockade in lung cancer. The data were produced by immunoSEQ multiplex PCR, yet TCRdb's version contains in-frame clones alone and is incomplete. The data contain 75,000 to 80,000 clones, around nine tenths of them singletons. The specimen was peripheral blood, collected from a patient treated with radiotherapy plus ipilimumab. These receptors were obtained from a human donor with non-small cell lung cancer who had stable disease on radiotherapy plus ipilimumab.

The genes are TRBV9 and TRBJ1-4, with 7 bases lining up with TRBD1. Trimming cost V 1 base and J 8 bases; bases outside gene matches: 8. This CDR3 has 15 amino acids. The germline V gene encodes CDR1 SGDLS and CDR2 YYNGEE. CDR3 sequence reads: CASSVSTGRDEKLFF. The CDR3 nucleotides read TGTGCCAGCAGCGTATCGACAGGGCGAGACGAAAAACTGTTTTTT.

The rearrangement links TRBV5-1 to TRBJ2-3; 15 bases fit TRBD2. Looked up from germline, CDR1 is SGHRS and CDR2 is YFSETQ. CDR3 length: 16 amino acids. V lost 4 bases, J lost 8 bases, and 8 bases stayed unmatched. CDR3 nucleotides: TGCGCCAGCAGCCCCGGACTAGCGGGGGGGCCTGGTACGCAGTATTTT. It is translated as CASSPGLAGGPGTQYF.

This clone was recorded only once. The rearrangement uses TRBV7-2 and TRBJ2-1; a weak D match, TRBD1 (6 bases). Germline CDR1 is SGHTA and CDR2 is FQGNSA. This CDR3 has 14 amino acids. V was clipped by 6 bases and J by 6 bases, with 15 bases between them. The CDR3 nucleotides read TGTGCCAGCAGGGAACAGGGATTATCCAATGAGCAGTTCTTC. As protein: CASREQGLSNEQFF.